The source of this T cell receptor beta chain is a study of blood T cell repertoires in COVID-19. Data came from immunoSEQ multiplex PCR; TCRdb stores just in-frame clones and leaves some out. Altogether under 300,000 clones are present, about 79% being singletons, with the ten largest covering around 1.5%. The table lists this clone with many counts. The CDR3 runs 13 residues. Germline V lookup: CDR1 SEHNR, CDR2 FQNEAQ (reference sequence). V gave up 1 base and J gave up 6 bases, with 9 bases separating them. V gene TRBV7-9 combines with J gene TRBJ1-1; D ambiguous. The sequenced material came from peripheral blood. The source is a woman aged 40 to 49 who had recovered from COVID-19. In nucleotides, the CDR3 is TGTGCCAGCAGCTTAGGCGGCAGCTCTGAAGCTTTCTTT. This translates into CASSLGGSSEAFF.